The clone carrying this TCR beta chain was observed once. The antigen is unknown. RNA served as the template for amplifying TCR beta CDR3 regions. First-round RT-PCR with HTBI primers preceded a second-round multiplex PCR. TCRdb fed the multiplex PCR reads into MiXCR, producing one record per CDR3 protein. The data contain around 1,000,000 distinct CDR3 sequences, about 38% of them seen just once; the ten biggest clones take up 11%. The sample is drawn from a study of Graves' ophthalmopathy and Graves' hyperthyroidism. The study's findings and limits: The model's prediction of ophthalmopathy progression had approximately 68% sensitivity and roughly 77% specificity. Appearing in blood as well were most expanded thyroid clonotypes above 0.001 frequency.

Between the trimmed V and J ends, which lost 6 bases and 1 base, there was a span of 18 bases. There are 16 residues in the CDR3. Germline CDR1 is MGHDK and CDR2 is SYGVNS. The material sequenced was peripheral blood or thyroid tissue (not recorded which). This chain links TRBV25-1 with TRBJ1-2; a weak D match, TRBD1 (5 bases). The source is an adult man with Graves' hyperthyroidism. CDR3 protein: CASSFPGARINYGYTF. The CDR3 DNA is TGTGCCAGCAGCTTCCCCGGGGCCAGGATTAACTATGGCTACACCTTC.